What follows is one TCR beta chain and its context. The antigen is unknown. The data stem from a study of relationships among human T cell subsets. Whole-study results and caveats: Bead-based sorting did not rule out CD4+CD8+ double-positive cells.

Semiquantitative ARM-PCR amplified T cell receptor alpha and beta CDR3 regions from mRNA. Exponential amplification used communal superprimers after tagged nested gene-specific primers in ARM-PCR. From the multiplex PCR reads, TCRdb called clonotypes with MiXCR, one entry per CDR3 protein. The data show some 4,200 distinct CDR3 sequences, with roughly 47% seen just once and roughly 2.8% held by the top ten. CD4+CD25-CD294+ Th2 cells were bead-selected for CD294 once CD4+CD56+ natural killer T cells were depleted. Germline values: CDR1 MNHEY, CDR2 SVGAGI. The CDR3 sequence is 16 residues long. The V gene lost 6 bases and the J gene lost 3 bases, with 18 bases spanning the gap.

V and J are TRBV6-5 and TRBJ2-1; TRBD2 might be the D (6 bases). What was sequenced was CD4+ Th2 cells sorted from blood. This clonotype was sampled from a man aged 35-49 years in good health. CDR3 in DNA: TGTGCCAGCAGGGAGAAGGGGAGGAGGGGCTACAATGAGCAGTTCTTC. Protein sequence: CASREKGRRGYNEQFF.